Included here is one T cell receptor beta chain sequence, with context. Its antigen is unknown. Sequencing was done on patients that had shown CD8+CD57+ cell expansion by flow cytometry. With no exception, the patients had severe acquired aplastic anemia. At blood sampling, none of the patients had yet received therapy. The record originates from a study of CD8+CD57+ T cells in acquired aplastic anemia. The wider study: Mean yield of DNA from sorted CD4+ and CD8+ cells was around 3 ug. Study findings and constraints: Overlap between patients and controls comprised about 28 CD8+ CDR3 sequences.

Investigators profiled TCR beta VDJ and CDR3 from genomic DNA template. TCRdb called the reads again in MiXCR, with one record for every CDR3 protein. The sample contains approximately 130,000 distinct CDR3 sequences, under 60% of which appear only once. After removal of 3 bases from V and 7 bases from J, the junction contained 9 bases not matched to a gene. The CDR3 loop spans 15 amino acids. In germline, CDR1 is SGDLS, CDR2 YYNGEE. Input material: sorted CD4+, CD8+, or CD8+CD57+ T cells (not recorded which) from PBMCs. This clonotype was sampled from a human donor with aplastic anemia. The rearrangement links TRBV9 to TRBJ1-2, with 10 nucleotides matching TRBD1. The CDR3 reads CASSGPRTGGFGYTF. The DNA for the CDR3 is TGTGCCAGCAGCGGGCCTCGGACAGGGGGTTTTGGCTACACCTTC. The variable domain in full, with the rest retrieved from reference TRBV9 and TRBJ1-2, is DSGVTQTPKHLITATGQRVTLRCSPRSGDLSVYWYQQSLDQGLQFLIQYYNGEERAKGNILERFSAQQFPDLHSELNLSSLELGDSALYFCASSGPRTGGFGYTFGSGTRLTVV.